This entry concerns a single TCR beta chain. Its antigen is not yet known. Qualities for individual bases were not recorded, and no much larger clone is one base off. At the junction V is shortened by 5 bases and J by 9 bases, with 13 bases in between. There are 12 amino acids in the CDR3, from cysteine to phenylalanine inclusive. The only DNA kept is the CDR3, 36 bases in frame from the first base. The germline V gene provides CDR1 SGHAT and CDR2 FQNNGV. The record originates from a study of blood T cell repertoires in COVID-19 (dated by TCRdb to the early 2020s). The study in broad terms: Collaborator samples came from the United States, Italy and Spain and covered acute and convalescent phases of COVID-19. The prospective study material was composed of cDNA or gDNA derived from T cells, B-cell-depleted T cells, or PBMCs. The dataset comprised deeply sampled blood TCRbeta repertoires from subjects exposed to, actively infected with, or recovered from COVID-19. The repertoires were made available in a free public database intended to serve as a resource for research on the immune response to SARS-CoV-2. The samples were drawn from two sources: the first 160 participants of the ongoing ImmuneRACE study, and 1,000 to 1,500 subjects contributed by 6 global collaborators. A de-identified subject ID, COVID-19 status, age in years and sex were almost always included in the sample metadata. Where available, HLA class I and class II types were obtained from metadata supplied by the sample provider rather than from assay-based typing. Overall study outcomes, separate from this receptor: The quantity of clinical and demographic metadata differed by source and by participant and was supplied without curation.

TCRbeta CDR3 regions were amplified from genomic DNA using the immunoSEQ Assay, a bias-controlled multiplex PCR. The source study handled its data this way. Nucleated cell counts per sample were estimated from amplification of reference gene primers within the assay. To quantify the absolute abundance of each unique TCRbeta CDR3 rearrangement, sequence reads were collapsed and filtered. For each sample, productive Simpson clonality was calculated as the square root of Simpson's diversity index across productive rearrangements. The clones in this table, taken by TCRdb from immuneACCESS, are in-frame only. Not every clone is retained; where verified, under half of the shortfall comes from an unresolved V gene, and the cause of the rest is unknown. For V, J and clone size, that table is used; D and trimming come from the DNA. The sample table lists about 250,000 clones, 85% to 90% of them with a count of one. The leading ten clones occupy more than 1.5% of the sample.

In the prospective study, participants were about 18 to 100 years old, resided in about two dozen geographic areas of the United States, and were enrolled through a virtual design. In the prospective study, participants were assigned to cohorts based on the clinical history participants reported in a screening survey and a study questionnaire. Recovered participants in ImmuneRACE Cohort 3 were defined by two consecutive negative NP/OP PCR tests, clearance by a healthcare professional, or resolution of symptoms. Each participant in the prospective study had whole blood, serum and a nasopharyngeal or oropharyngeal swab collected by mobile phlebotomists. Participants in the prospective study had the option to provide additional blood draws and questionnaires over a 2-month period. Prospective study blood samples were shipped either frozen or at room temperature before DNA extraction.

The sequence is built from TRBV11-2 and TRBJ1-1; perhaps TRBD1 is the D gene, with 5 bases matching. The sample taken for sequencing was PBMCs or T cells enriched from blood (not recorded which). The origin of this receptor is a man aged 35-49 years who had recovered from COVID-19. The nucleotide sequence reads TGTGCCAGCAGCCCTACTGGGGCGAAAGCTTTCTTT. The translation is CASSPTGAKAFF.